One sample yielded the 10 T cell receptor beta chains listed below, sequenced in a study of circulating and synovial CD4+ cells in juvenile arthritis. Assay used: immunoSEQ multiplex PCR; TCRdb lists only in-frame clones, some missing. The sample includes 25,000 to 35,000 clones, 93% seen only once; the top ten take around 3%. Material for sequencing was CD4+ T cells from blood. The receptor set was obtained from a human donor with juvenile idiopathic arthritis.

The chain combines TRBV5-8 with TRBJ2-7; 11 nucleotides align to TRBD1. The CDR3 is 14 amino acids. Germline CDR1 reads SGHTS; CDR2 reads YDEGEE. V shed 2 bases and J 4 bases; nucleotides not matched to a gene: 2. The CDR3 is CASSFRDRGYEQYF. CDR3 nucleotide sequence: TGTGCCAGCAGCTTCCGGGACAGGGGGTACGAGCAGTACTTC. The full variable domain, rest sourced from reference TRBV5-8 and TRBJ2-7, is EAGVTQSPTHLIKTRGQQATLRCSPISGHTSVYWYQQALGLGLQFLLWYDEGEERNRGNFPPRFSGRQFPNYSSELNVNALELEDSALYLCASSFRDRGYEQYFGPGTRLTVT.

Here the CDR3 reads CASSLGTGSYEQYF. CDR3 DNA: TGTGCCAGTAGTTTGGGGACAGGGTCCTACGAGCAGTACTTC. The rearrangement joins TRBV19 to TRBJ2-7, with 9 bases that match TRBD1. The trim removed 5 bases at V and 1 base at J, leaving 3 bases unmatched. The CDR3 covers 14 residues. Germline-derived CDR1 and CDR2 are LNHDA and SQIVND (reference sequence).

The chain recombines TRBV28 with TRBJ1-5; TRBD1 might be the D (6 bases). The V and J ends lost 6 bases and 7 bases respectively, with 16 bases between them. The CDR3 consists of 14 residues. Germline V gene lookup returns CDR1 MDHEN and CDR2 SYDVKM. The CDR3 DNA sequence: TGTGCCAGCAGAAGGGGGGGGACGGGGCAGCCCCAGCATTTT. Translated, it gives CASRRGGTGQPQHF.

The chain couples TRBV28 to TRBJ1-2, with TRBD1 matching over 9 bases. This CDR3 has 13 amino acids. After removal of 6 bases from V and 8 bases from J, the junction contained 7 bases not matched to a gene. CDR1 MDHEN and CDR2 SYDVKM come from the germline V gene. The CDR3 coding sequence is TGTGCCAGCAGGCCTGCGGGACAGGGCGGCTACACCTTC. This sequence encodes CASRPAGQGGYTF.

This clone appeared a single time. V is TRBV11-3 and J is TRBJ2-7; 7 bases are shared with TRBD2. CDR3 length: 15 amino acids. Germline V lookup: CDR1 SGHNT, CDR2 YENEEA. The trim removed 2 bases at V and 8 bases at J, leaving 12 bases unmatched. The CDR3 DNA reads TGTGCCAGCAGCTTAAATTTTGGACTAGGTTCCCAGCAGTACTTC. Its protein is CASSLNFGLGSQQYF.

The chain carries TRBV28 and TRBJ2-3; D is ambiguous. V was trimmed by 5 bases and J by 2 bases, leaving 8 bases between them. Germline CDR1 is MDHEN and CDR2 is SYDVKM. The CDR3 extends over 13 amino acids. CDR3 residues: CASSRPNTDTQYF. The CDR3 DNA reads TGTGCCAGCAGTCGCCCTAACACAGATACGCAGTATTTT.

The chain carries TRBV11-2 and TRBJ2-3; 13 positions agree with TRBD2. The V and J ends lost 1 base and 0 bases, in that order; junction bases with no gene match: 1. The CDR3 loop spans 17 amino acids. Germline CDR1 reads SGHAT; CDR2 reads FQNNGV. For the CDR3, the DNA is TGTGCCAGCAGCTTAGGGACTAGCGGGGGAAGCACAGATACGCAGTATTTT. This encodes CASSLGTSGGSTDTQYF.

The CDR3 spells CASSLGGRDYGYTF. The CDR3, as DNA: TGTGCCAGCAGCTTAGGGGGGAGGGACTATGGCTACACCTTC. V and J are TRBV28 and TRBJ1-2, with TRBD1 as a possible D gene (6 bases). This CDR3 contains 14 residues. Trimming removed 6 bases from V and 3 bases from J, with 14 bases in between. Germline-derived CDR1 and CDR2 are MDHEN and SYDVKM.

V is TRBV28 and J is TRBJ2-7; 8 nucleotides line up with TRBD1. The junction had 16 bases not matched to a gene; V was cut back by 6 bases and J by 3 bases. Germline CDR1 is MDHEN and CDR2 is SYDVKM. The CDR3 extends over 17 amino acids. The CDR3 loop reads CASSRITSGTGNYEQYF. CDR3 DNA: TGTGCCAGCAGCCGAATTACGTCCGGGACAGGCAACTACGAGCAGTACTTC.

This clone was counted a single time. This rearrangement joins TRBV29-1 to TRBJ2-5; TRBD2 aligns across 7 bases. Losses at the gene ends were 7 bases for V and 4 bases for J; bases not matched to a gene: 6. The CDR3 loop spans 12 amino acids. CDR1 is SQVTM, CDR2 ANQGSEA, per germline. The CDR3 spells CSAGRGGETQYF. CDR3 bases: TGCAGCGCGGGGAGGGGAGGAGAGACCCAGTACTTC.